The sequence of this TCR beta chain was determined in a study of patients and donors after allogeneic stem cell transplantation. This CDR3 contains 14 residues. V shed 5 bases, J shed 1 base, and the junction held 2 bases outside the gene matches. Germline CDR1 and CDR2: MNHEY and SMNVEV (reference sequence). TCRdb re-derived calls from the RT-PCR reads in MiXCR, one entry per CDR3 protein. The repertoire holds hundreds of thousands of distinct CDR3 sequences, with 16% as singletons. The chain recombines TRBV27 with TRBJ2-4; 7 bases line up with TRBD2. This receptor was taken from a human donor who was either an allogeneic HSCT recipient or a stem cell or donor lymphocyte infusion donor (not recorded which). It is not recorded whose cells these are; they may come from a transplant donor. The specimen was blood, either unsorted or a sorted T cell fraction (not recorded which). CDR3 bases: TGTGCCAGCAGTCCCGGGGGGGCCAAAAACATTCAGTACTTC. Amino acid sequence: CASSPGGAKNIQYF.